This TCR beta chain came from a study of T cells in Graves' hyperthyroidism and ophthalmopathy. Notes on this clonotype: A much more abundant neighbour one base away suggests this may be a read error.

There are 14 residues in the CDR3. The V gene's germline CDR1 is MDHEN and CDR2 SYDVKM. Using RNA transcripts as the source, TCR beta CDR3 regions were amplified. The HTBI primer set served for first-round RT-PCR of the TCR CDR3. TCRdb reanalysed the multiplex PCR reads using MiXCR and keeps one entry per CDR3 protein. In the table there are 600,000 to 850,000 distinct CDR3 sequences, around 20% of which are singletons. The chain employs TRBV28 and TRBJ2-5; D gene ambiguous. Material: blood. The origin of this receptor is a woman between 45 and 60 years old with Graves' hyperthyroidism that later progressed to Graves' ophthalmopathy. The DNA of the CDR3 is TGTGCCACCGTTAACTCGAGGCAACAAGAGACCCGGTACTTC. This gives the protein CATVNSRQQETRYF.